Following are 15 T cell receptor beta chains from one sample sequenced in a study of shared clonotypes between healthy human individuals. CD45RO-negative, CCR7-selected cells formed the naive CD8 fraction, which excluded terminally differentiated effector memory CD45RA+ cells. Sequencing was performed with immunoSEQ multiplex PCR; in TCRdb, only in-frame clones are kept and a portion is missing. The sample yields 2 million to 2.5 million clones, around 96% seen once. The sample consisted of naive CD8+ T cells sorted from blood. The source is a man younger than 35 in good health.

Details on this clone: Within the sample, other DNA sequences also encode this same CDR3. The CDR3 coding sequence is TGCGCCAGCAGTGAGTCGCCAGGGGCCTACGAGCAGTACTTC. This sequence encodes CASSESPGAYEQYF. The V and J genes are TRBV10-1 and TRBJ2-7; perhaps TRBD1 as D (6 bases). The CDR3 sequence is 14 residues long. In germline, CDR1 is WNHNN, CDR2 SYGVQD (reference sequence). V lost 0 bases and J 2 bases, leaving 8 bases between the germline ends.

The gene calls are TRBV4-3 and TRBJ2-5; 10 bases line up with TRBD1. Germline assignment: CDR1 LGHNA and CDR2 YSLEER. The CDR3 length is 15 residues. V lost 5 bases to trimming and J lost 5 bases; unmatched junction nucleotides: 8. The CDR3 loop reads CASSDGTGAGETQYF. CDR3 coding DNA: TGCGCCAGCAGCGATGGGACAGGGGCGGGGGAGACCCAGTACTTC.

V gene TRBV27 combines with J gene TRBJ2-1; 16 bases map to TRBD2. V lost 6 bases, J lost 1 base, and 6 bases stayed unmatched. The CDR3 is 18 amino acids. Per the germline V gene, CDR1 is MNHEY and CDR2 is SMNVEV (reference sequence). CDR3 sequence: CASSTGLAGGPSYNEQFF. In nucleotides, the CDR3 is TGTGCCAGCAGCACGGGACTAGCGGGGGGGCCTTCCTACAATGAGCAGTTCTTC.

The rearrangement uses TRBV27 and TRBJ2-1; 8 positions agree with TRBD1. This CDR3 has 15 residues. CDR1 is MNHEY, CDR2 SMNVEV, per germline (reference sequence). With 5 bases clipped from V and 4 bases from J, the junction kept 7 bases outside the gene matches. CDR3: CASSPTGQGYNEQFF. In DNA form, the CDR3 reads TGTGCCAGCAGTCCTACTGGACAGGGTTACAATGAGCAGTTCTTC.

This clone was seen only once. This CDR3 is also generated by other DNA sequences in the sample. This chain connects TRBV5-6 to TRBJ2-7; the D is unclear. The CDR3 totals 12 residues. Per the germline V gene, CDR1 is SGHDT and CDR2 is YYEEEE. Trimming pared 4 bases from V and 3 bases from J, leaving 8 bases between. The CDR3 sequence: CASSPAGYEQYF. CDR3 nucleotides: TGTGCCAGCAGCCCAGCTGGCTACGAGCAGTACTTC.

V and J are TRBV2 and TRBJ1-3, with D perhaps TRBD1 (6 bases). This CDR3 has 13 amino acids. Deletions cut 6 bases from V and 2 bases from J, with 8 bases between. Germline values: CDR1 SNHLY, CDR2 FYNNEI. This CDR3 reads CASRGGPGNTIYF. As DNA, the CDR3 is TGTGCCAGCAGGGGGGGCCCTGGAAACACCATATATTTT.

CDR3 loop: CASSHEGEGAQKTQYF. In nucleotides, the CDR3 is TGTGCCAGCAGCCATGAAGGTGAAGGGGCGCAGAAGACCCAGTACTTC. The chain joins TRBV28 to TRBJ2-5; tentative D call: TRBD1 (5 bases). Trimming removed 6 bases from V and 6 bases from J, with 23 bases in between. CDR3 length: 16 residues. Germline CDR1 is MDHEN and CDR2 is SYDVKM. The variable domain in full, with the rest retrieved from reference TRBV28 and TRBJ2-5, is DVKVTQSSRYLVKRTGEKVFLECVQDMDHENMFWYRQDPGLGLRLIYFSYDVKMKEKGDIPEGYSVSREKKERFSLILESASTNQTSMYLCASSHEGEGAQKTQYFGPGTRLLVL.

This chain joins TRBV27 and TRBJ2-2; D could derive from TRBD1 or TRBD2 (5 bases each). The CDR3 has 15 amino acids. Germline CDR1 reads MNHEY; CDR2 reads SMNVEV (reference sequence). Trimming cost V 3 bases and J 6 bases, with 14 bases left between them. CDR3 amino acids: CASSLRDLGSGELFF. For the CDR3, the DNA is TGTGCCAGCAGTTTGAGGGACCTAGGGTCCGGGGAGCTGTTTTTT.

On this clone: Other DNA sequences in this specimen translate into the identical CDR3. The gene calls are TRBV6-5 and TRBJ1-1; D might be TRBD1 (5 bases). In germline, CDR1 is MNHEY, CDR2 SVGAGI. Trimming took off 2 bases at V and 2 bases at J, with 6 bases between the two ends. The length of the CDR3 is 13 residues. The CDR3 is CASSYDSNTEAFF. DNA of the CDR3: TGTGCCAGCAGTTACGACAGTAACACTGAAGCTTTCTTT.

The rearrangement joins TRBV2 to TRBJ1-4; 7 bases fit TRBD1. The V segment lost 8 bases and the J segment 5 bases; nucleotides outside the gene matches: 8. The CDR3 length is 14 residues. Per germline, CDR1 SNHLY and CDR2 FYNNEI. The CDR3 sequence is CASLTGQPNEKLFF. The CDR3, as DNA: TGTGCCAGCCTGACGGGACAGCCAAATGAAAAACTGTTTTTT.

The rearrangement uses TRBV7-2 and TRBJ2-7; D may be TRBD1 (5 bases). V dropped 2 bases and J dropped 6 bases, with 11 bases sitting between them. The V gene's germline CDR1 is SGHTA and CDR2 FQGNSA. The CDR3 contains 13 residues. CDR3 in amino acids: CASSLNPGSEQYF. For the CDR3, the DNA is TGTGCCAGCAGCTTAAATCCAGGGTCCGAGCAGTACTTC.

The V gene is TRBV9, the J gene TRBJ1-5; unclear D gene. Germline V gene sequence: CDR1 SGDLS, CDR2 YYNGEE. CDR3 length equals 15 residues. V lost 0 bases to trimming and J lost 5 bases, with 12 bases between them. The CDR3 DNA reads TGTGCCAGCAGCGTAGGGGGAATTTGGGATCAGCCCCAGCATTTT. It is translated as CASSVGGIWDQPQHF.

The chain couples TRBV7-6 to TRBJ2-1; TRBD2 matches at 7 bases. From germline, CDR1 is SGHVS and CDR2 FNYEAQ. The V segment lost 1 base and the J segment 8 bases; nucleotides outside the gene matches: 14. CDR3 size: 17 residues. The CDR3 region has the DNA TGTGCCAGCAGCTTAGAGGGCGACGGGAGGTTGATAGATGAGCAGTTCTTC. Protein product: CASSLEGDGRLIDEQFF.

This sequence joins TRBV6-5 and TRBJ2-3, with 9 bases that match TRBD2. J lost 7 bases, V lost 0 bases, and 5 bases had no gene match. CDR3 length: 15 residues. Per germline, CDR1 MNHEY and CDR2 SVGAGI. The CDR3 loop reads CASSYSRGGANTQYF. CDR3 in DNA: TGTGCCAGCAGTTACTCTCGCGGGGGGGCAAATACGCAGTATTTT.

This rearrangement joins TRBV7-2 to TRBJ2-1; 9 nucleotides align to TRBD2. CDR3 length equals 17 residues. Germline V gives CDR1 SGHTA, CDR2 FQGNSA. With 5 bases clipped from V and 4 bases from J, the junction kept 12 bases outside the gene matches. CDR3 sequence reads: CASSPHTPSGEYNEQFF. The CDR3 nucleotides are TGTGCCAGCAGCCCCCACACCCCTAGCGGGGAGTACAATGAGCAGTTCTTC.